Below, 22 T cell receptor beta chains from the same sample are listed, as sequenced in a study of cytomegalovirus exposure and HLA in healthy donors. PCR amplification relied on 60 Vbeta primers (plus 13 Jbeta primers). Sequenced by immunoSEQ multiplex PCR; TCRdb stores in-frame clones only, minus some. The repertoire consists of around 110,000 clones, with 9% to 10% occurring once and the leading ten covering about 3%. The sample taken for sequencing was PBMCs. Receptors were obtained from a man aged 25-40 years in good health and CMV-seronegative.

The table lists this clone with a few counts. The CDR3 DNA reads as TGTGCCAGCAGCCCAGAAGGGGGACAGAACACCGGGGAGCTGTTTTTT. Translation gives CASSPEGGQNTGELFF. This chain links TRBV2 with TRBJ2-2; a possible D gene is TRBD1 (6 bases). This CDR3 contains 16 residues. Looked up from germline, CDR1 is SNHLY and CDR2 is FYNNEI. V lost 6 bases to trimming and J lost 1 base, with 15 bases between them.

This chain uses TRBV6-5 with TRBJ2-7; 9 nucleotides match TRBD1. Germline trimming cut 2 bases from V and 5 bases from J; bases unmatched to any gene: 4. This CDR3 is 14 amino acids long. The germline CDR1 and CDR2 sequences are MNHEY and SVGAGI. The CDR3 bases are TGTGCCAGCAGTTACGTGGACAGGGGCCACGAGCAGTACTTC. Amino acids: CASSYVDRGHEQYF.

The chain links TRBV2 to TRBJ1-2, with a possible D match to TRBD1 (6 bases). Deletions cut 4 bases from V and 9 bases from J, with 18 bases between. Germline loops: CDR1 SNHLY, CDR2 FYNNEI. The CDR3 runs to 14 residues. The CDR3 DNA follows: TGTGCCAGCAGTGCCCGGCAGGGGCCAGGACGCTACACCTTC. It yields the protein CASSARQGPGRYTF.

The chain uses TRBV14 and TRBJ2-1; 8 bases agree with TRBD2. The CDR3 sequence is 16 residues long. The V gene end was trimmed by 4 bases and the J gene end by 4 bases; junction bases not matched to a gene: 9. Germline V gene lookup returns CDR1 SGHDN and CDR2 FVKESK. The CDR3 is CASSPEGLGIYNEQFF. The CDR3 coding sequence is TGTGCCAGCAGCCCTGAGGGACTAGGAATATACAATGAGCAGTTCTTC.

The rearrangement joins TRBV10-1 to TRBJ1-1, with D maybe TRBD1 (5 bases). CDR1 WNHNN and CDR2 SYGVQD come from the germline V gene (reference sequence). The germline V and J ends were trimmed by 6 bases and 3 bases, with 11 bases remaining between them. The CDR3 is 13 residues long. CDR3 sequence reads: CASSQGMYTEAFF. CDR3 in DNA: TGCGCCAGCAGCCAGGGAATGTACACTGAAGCTTTCTTT.

With respect to this clone: Additional DNA sequences in this sample encode the identical CDR3. This chain joins TRBV6-5 and TRBJ1-1; TRBD1 aligns across 9 bases. Trimming at V came to 5 bases and at J to 8 bases, leaving 9 bases not matched to a gene. Germline V gene data show CDR1 as MNHEY and CDR2 as SVGAGI. This CDR3 region has 14 residues. CDR3 sequence reads: CASSTDRGGTEAFF. In DNA form, the CDR3 reads TGTGCCAGCAGTACGGACAGGGGCGGAACCGAAGCTTTCTTT.

A few counts support this clone. The rearrangement joins TRBV30 to TRBJ2-6; D remains ambiguous. The V gene's germline CDR1 is GTSNPN and CDR2 SVGIG (reference sequence). V lost 2 bases, J lost 0 bases, and 14 bases lay in between. This CDR3 has 17 residues. Here the CDR3 reads CAWSPRPYDSGANVLTF. The CDR3 nucleotides are TGTGCCTGGAGTCCTAGACCGTACGACTCTGGGGCCAACGTCCTGACTTTC. The full variable domain, rest sourced from reference TRBV30 and TRBJ2-6, is SQTIHQWPATLVQPVGSPLSLECTVEGTSNPNLYWYRQAAGRGLQLLFYSVGIGQISSEVPQNLSASRPQDRQFILSSKKLLLSDSGFYLCAWSPRPYDSGANVLTFGAGSRLTVL.

This chain connects TRBV5-8 to TRBJ1-4; D may be TRBD1 (6 bases). Trimming removed 0 bases at V and 8 bases at J, with 14 bases between. The CDR3 has 15 residues. Germline assignment: CDR1 SGHTS and CDR2 YDEGEE. In DNA, the CDR3 is TGTGCCAGCAGCTTGGCGGGGGGGCAAGCGGAAAAACTGTTTTTT. It yields the protein CASSLAGGQAEKLFF. The entire variable domain, with the rest obtained from reference TRBV5-8 and TRBJ1-4, is as follows: EAGVTQSPTHLIKTRGQQATLRCSPISGHTSVYWYQQALGLGLQFLLWYDEGEERNRGNFPPRFSGRQFPNYSSELNVNALELEDSALYLCASSLAGGQAEKLFFGSGTQLSVL.

This clone has more than one count but fewer than ten. The V gene is TRBV6-1, the J gene TRBJ1-5, with D possibly TRBD1 on 6 matching bases. Trimming removed 6 bases from V and 4 bases from J, with 10 bases in between. CDR1 is MNHNS and CDR2 is SASEGT in the germline V gene. The CDR3 has 13 amino acids. The CDR3 reads CASRMGQNQPQHF. In DNA form, the CDR3 reads TGTGCCAGCAGAATGGGACAAAATCAGCCCCAGCATTTT.

In its sample, this clone was seen a few times. In DNA form, the CDR3 reads TGTGCCAGCAGCTCCCCATCAGGGGGATCGCGTCATAAACTGTTTTTT. Amino acids: CASSSPSGGSRHKLFF. The V and J genes are TRBV28 and TRBJ1-4; TRBD1 matches 7 bases. V was clipped by 6 bases and J by 11 bases; unmatched bases: 18. CDR1 and CDR2 from the germline V gene are MDHEN and SYDVKM. The CDR3 consists of 16 residues.

The chain has TRBV9 and TRBJ2-7; 8 bases match TRBD2. The junction had 11 bases not matched to a gene; V was cut back by 0 bases and J by 6 bases. Germline V gene data show CDR1 as SGDLS and CDR2 as YYNGEE. There are 16 residues in the CDR3. CDR3 sequence: CASSVAAGEPEGEQYF. Here the CDR3 DNA reads TGTGCCAGCAGCGTAGCAGCGGGAGAGCCGGAGGGCGAGCAGTACTTC.

The rearrangement joins TRBV6-1 to TRBJ2-7, with 8 bases matching TRBD1. The CDR3 sequence is 15 residues long. The V segment lost 5 bases and the J segment 6 bases; nucleotides outside the gene matches: 12. CDR1 is MNHNS and CDR2 is SASEGT in the germline V gene. DNA for the CDR3: TGTGCCAGCAGTAGTACCCGGACAGGGATGGGCGAGCAGTACTTC. It specifies CASSSTRTGMGEQYF.

This clone was observed a few times. The rearrangement uses TRBV11-2 and TRBJ2-7; TRBD2 aligns across 9 bases. The CDR3 length is 15 residues. Germline assignment: CDR1 SGHAT and CDR2 FQNNGV. V shed 5 bases and J 7 bases; nucleotides not matched to a gene: 12. Here the CDR3 reads CASSVTSGALGEQYF. The CDR3 DNA is TGTGCCAGCAGCGTGACTAGCGGAGCTCTCGGGGAGCAGTACTTC.

This clone was counted a few times. The chain has TRBV6-1 and TRBJ2-5; D call uncertain. Germline V lookup: CDR1 MNHNS, CDR2 SASEGT. V gave up 8 bases and J gave up 2 bases, with 9 bases separating them. The CDR3 is 12 amino acids. CDR3 nucleotide sequence: TGTGCCAGCGGCGGTAGGCAAGAGACCCAGTACTTC. Amino acids: CASGGRQETQYF.

This sequence joins TRBV7-9 and TRBJ1-1, with D maybe TRBD1 (6 bases). The CDR3 covers 13 residues. Germline loops: CDR1 SEHNR, CDR2 FQNEAQ (reference sequence). V dropped 1 base and J dropped 10 bases, with 13 bases sitting between them. The CDR3 nucleotides are TGTGCCAGCAGCTTAGTCCTGGTCAGGGGAGCTTTCTTT. Protein product: CASSLVLVRGAFF.

CDR3 residues: CASSWESLAAEQYF. The DNA of the CDR3 is TGTGCCAGCAGCTGGGAGTCACTAGCTGCCGAGCAGTACTTC. The chain uses TRBV7-9 and TRBJ2-7; D may be TRBD2 (6 bases). Between the trimmed V and J ends, which lost 4 bases and 6 bases, there was a span of 16 bases. The germline gives CDR1 SEHNR, CDR2 FQNEAQ (reference sequence). This CDR3 has 14 amino acids.

The rearrangement uses TRBV7-9 and TRBJ1-4, with D possibly TRBD1 on 6 matching bases. This CDR3 comprises 15 residues. Trimming removed 7 bases at V and 3 bases at J, with 15 bases between. Germline lookup yields CDR1 SEHNR and CDR2 FQNEAQ (reference sequence). DNA for the CDR3: TGTGCCAGCACCCCTCCAGCAGGGGCTAATGAAAAACTGTTTTTT. Translated: CASTPPAGANEKLFF.

Comments on this clone: One end of the junction fails to match germline, which may point to a read error. V is TRBV7-7 and J is TRBJ2-5; 9 bases agree with TRBD1. The CDR3 is made up of 14 amino acids. Germline V gene data show CDR1 as SSHAT and CDR2 as FNYEAQ (reference sequence). CDR3 in DNA: TGTGCTAGCAGCTCCGGGACAGGGCAAGAGACCCAGTACTTC. This codes for CASSSGTGQETQYF.

In this sample, this clone turned up a few times. This chain links TRBV27 with TRBJ2-1; 10 bases are shared with TRBD1. From germline, CDR1 is MNHEY and CDR2 SMNVEV (reference sequence). The trim removed 5 bases at V and 1 base at J, leaving 5 bases unmatched. This CDR3 region has 16 residues. The CDR3 protein is CASSRRTGGSYNEQFF. CDR3 nucleotide sequence: TGTGCCAGCAGTCGCCGGACAGGGGGTTCCTACAATGAGCAGTTCTTC.

This clone was counted between two and nine times. J is TRBJ2-1 and V is TRBV6-5; 8 positions match TRBD2. The CDR3 length is 14 residues. Trimming at V came to 6 bases and at J to 4 bases, leaving 5 bases not matched to a gene. Germline-derived CDR1 and CDR2 are MNHEY and SVGAGI. The CDR3 DNA reads as TGTGCCAGCAGAACTAGCGGAACTTACAATGAGCAGTTCTTC. As protein: CASRTSGTYNEQFF.

This clone was seen more than once but under ten times. The V gene is TRBV10-2, the J gene TRBJ2-7, with 10 bases lining up with TRBD1. Trimming cost V 9 bases and J 3 bases; bases outside gene matches: 5. The germline CDR1 and CDR2 sequences are WSHSY and SAAADI. The CDR3 contains 13 residues. The CDR3 DNA is TGCGCCAGTAGGGGACAGGGGTACTACGAGCAGTACTTC. Translating it yields CASRGQGYYEQYF.

This clone was detected a few times. J is TRBJ1-6 and V is TRBV9, with TRBD1 matching 8 bases. This CDR3 contains 15 residues. J was trimmed by 9 bases and V by 3 bases; bases with no gene match: 8. Germline loops: CDR1 SGDLS, CDR2 YYNGEE. The CDR3 region has the DNA TGTGCCAGCAGCGCAAATCAGGGGGCTGGTTCACCCCTCCACTTT. Translated: CASSANQGAGSPLHF.